This record concerns one T cell receptor beta chain sequence. CDR3 length equals 16 residues. Germline V gives CDR1 MNHEY, CDR2 SVGEGT. V shed 2 bases and J shed 6 bases, with 20 bases lying between them. Sequenced by immunoSEQ multiplex PCR; TCRdb stores in-frame clones only, minus some. Here the sample spans around 300,000 clones, about 87% being singletons. This specimen belongs to a study of blood T cell repertoires in COVID-19. Sequencing was performed on PBMCs or T cells enriched from blood (not recorded which). This chain joins TRBV6-2 or TRBV6-3 and TRBJ2-7, with D perhaps TRBD1 (6 bases). This receptor was taken from a man in his thirties or forties who had recovered from COVID-19. The CDR3 coding sequence is TGTGCCAGCAGTTACCCCCCGGACAGTTTGGGTAGCGAGCAGTACTTC. Protein product: CASSYPPDSLGSEQYF.